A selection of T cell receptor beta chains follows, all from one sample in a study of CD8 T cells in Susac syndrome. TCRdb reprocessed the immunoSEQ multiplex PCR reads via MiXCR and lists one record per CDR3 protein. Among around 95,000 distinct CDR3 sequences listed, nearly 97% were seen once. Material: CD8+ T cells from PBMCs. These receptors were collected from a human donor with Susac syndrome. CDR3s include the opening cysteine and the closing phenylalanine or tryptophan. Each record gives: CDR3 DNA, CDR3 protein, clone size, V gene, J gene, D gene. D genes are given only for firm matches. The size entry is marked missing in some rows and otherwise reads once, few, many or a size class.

DNA: TGTGCCAGCAGCTTAATGGTGCGGACTGTAGAAGAGACCCAGTACTTC; CDR3: CASSLMVRTVEETQYF; size: NA; V: TRBV11-2; J: TRBJ2-5; D: NA
DNA: TGTGCCAGCGGTCTCGGGCAGCCTTATTCACCCCTCCACTTT; CDR3: CASGLGQPYSPLHF; size: NA; V: TRBV2; J: TRBJ1-6; D: NA
DNA: TGCAGTGCTAGAGATTTGGCCGGACAGACCTATCAGCCCCAGCATTTT; CDR3: CSARDLAGQTYQPQHF; size: NA; V: TRBV20-1; J: TRBJ1-5; D: NA
DNA: TGTGCCAGCGGCGGGGACAGCTCCTACAATGAGCAGTTCTTC; CDR3: CASGGDSSYNEQFF; size: NA; V: TRBV9; J: TRBJ2-1; D: NA
DNA: TGTGCCAGCAGTTTGAGAGGGATGCACGAGCAGTACTTC; CDR3: CASSLRGMHEQYF; size: NA; V: TRBV28; J: TRBJ2-7; D: NA
DNA: TGTGCCAGTAGCCCAAGGGACAGGGCTAATGGCTACACCTTC; CDR3: CASSPRDRANGYTF; size: NA; V: TRBV19; J: TRBJ1-2; D: TRBD1
DNA: TGTGCCAGCAGCTTAGCAACAGGTTGGGCTTTCTTT; CDR3: CASSLATGWAFF; size: NA; V: TRBV7-8; J: TRBJ1-1; D: NA
DNA: TGTGCCAGCAGTCCCCCCGGGACAGGGTACTACGAGCAGTACTTC; CDR3: CASSPPGTGYYEQYF; size: once; V: TRBV27; J: TRBJ2-7; D: TRBD1
DNA: TGTGCCAGCAGTTTCGCTGGACTGGCGAACACCGGGGAGCTGTTTTTT; CDR3: CASSFAGLANTGELFF; size: NA; V: TRBV12-3/TRBV12-4; J: TRBJ2-2; D: NA
DNA: TGTGCCAGCAGTTTAGTTGCAGGGGGCTCCGTAAGCTCTGGGGCCAACGTCCTGACTTTC; CDR3: CASSLVAGGSVSSGANVLTF; size: NA; V: TRBV27; J: TRBJ2-6; D: TRBD1
DNA: TGCAGCGTTATCCGGACTAGCGGGAGCGCTAGCACAGATACGCAGTATTTT; CDR3: CSVIRTSGSASTDTQYF; size: NA; V: TRBV29-1; J: TRBJ2-3; D: TRBD2
DNA: TGCGCCAGCAGCTTGGAGGGGGGGAACACTGAAGCTTTCTTT; CDR3: CASSLEGGNTEAFF; size: once; V: TRBV5-1; J: TRBJ1-1; D: NA
DNA: TGTGCCAGCAGCGTAGATCAGCGGGGGGGCCTCCACGAGCAGTACTTC; CDR3: CASSVDQRGGLHEQYF; size: NA; V: TRBV9; J: TRBJ2-7; D: TRBD2
DNA: TGTGCCAGCAGTCAACAGACTAGTTGGGGAGAGACCCAGTACTTC; CDR3: CASSQQTSWGETQYF; size: NA; V: TRBV13; J: TRBJ2-5; D: NA
DNA: TGTGCCAGCAGCCCCGGGACAGGATCCACAGATACGCAGTATTTT; CDR3: CASSPGTGSTDTQYF; size: NA; V: TRBV2; J: TRBJ2-3; D: TRBD1
DNA: TGCAGCGCCTCATTGAACACTGAAGCTTTCTTT; CDR3: CSASLNTEAFF; size: once; V: TRBV29-1; J: TRBJ1-1; D: NA
DNA: TGTGCCAGCAGCTTAGCCTCCCAACTAGTTTACGAGCAGTACTTC; CDR3: CASSLASQLVYEQYF; size: NA; V: TRBV11-2; J: TRBJ2-7; D: NA
DNA: TGCGCCAGCAGTCAATCGGACAGGGGGCTAGATACGCAGTATTTT; CDR3: CASSQSDRGLDTQYF; size: NA; V: TRBV23-1; J: TRBJ2-3; D: TRBD1
DNA: TGTGCCAGCAGCCAAGTGGGAGGGTACCAAGAGACCCAGTACTTC; CDR3: CASSQVGGYQETQYF; size: NA; V: TRBV3-1; J: TRBJ2-5; D: TRBD2
DNA: TGTGCCAGCAGTGCGGGGACAGATCCTCAGGTCCAGCATTTT; CDR3: CASSAGTDPQVQHF; size: NA; V: TRBV6-5; J: TRBJ1-5; D: TRBD1
DNA: TGTGCCAGCTCAGCGGGTTATGGCTACACCTTC; CDR3: CASSAGYGYTF; size: few; V: TRBV28; J: TRBJ1-2; D: NA
DNA: TGCGCCAGCAGCTTGTCTGGCAGTTTCAGCACTGAAGCTTTCTTT; CDR3: CASSLSGSFSTEAFF; size: NA; V: TRBV5-1; J: TRBJ1-1; D: NA
DNA: TGTGCCAGCACCCCTTCCCTCGACAGAAGCTATGGCTACACCTTC; CDR3: CASTPSLDRSYGYTF; size: NA; V: TRBV27; J: TRBJ1-2; D: NA
DNA: TGTGCCAGCTGGGGTGGCGGCACTGAAGCTTTCTTT; CDR3: CASWGGGTEAFF; size: NA; V: TRBV7-9; J: TRBJ1-1; D: NA
DNA: TGTGCCAGCAGCTTAAAAGCGGGTTACGAGCAGTACTTC; CDR3: CASSLKAGYEQYF; size: NA; V: TRBV7-8; J: TRBJ2-7; D: NA
DNA: TGCAGCGTTGAGATGGCAGGGAGGAATACTGAAGCTTTCTTT; CDR3: CSVEMAGRNTEAFF; size: NA; V: TRBV29-1; J: TRBJ1-1; D: NA
DNA: TGTGCCACCAGCAGAGATTCCAACGGGGAGCTGTTTTTT; CDR3: CATSRDSNGELFF; size: NA; V: TRBV15; J: TRBJ2-2; D: NA
DNA: TGTGCCAGCAGCTTGGCAGAGCCAGGAGGCTACACCTTC; CDR3: CASSLAEPGGYTF; size: NA; V: TRBV5-4; J: TRBJ1-2; D: NA
DNA: TGTGCTAGTGGTTTGGGGGACAGACAGGGCAGGGAGCAGTTCTTC; CDR3: CASGLGDRQGREQFF; size: NA; V: TRBV12-5; J: TRBJ2-1; D: TRBD1
DNA: TGTGCCAGCAGCTTAGGGATCCGACCCGACCCCCAGCATTTT; CDR3: CASSLGIRPDPQHF; size: NA; V: TRBV11-2; J: TRBJ1-5; D: NA
DNA: TGCAGTGCTTTACTAGCATCTGCCAGTGAGCAGTTCTTC; CDR3: CSALLASASEQFF; size: NA; V: TRBV20-1; J: TRBJ2-1; D: NA
DNA: TGTGCCAGCACCCGGGAGCGTCGGCCCCCGCTGTATTTT; CDR3: CASTRERRPPLYF; size: NA; V: TRBV5-6; J: TRBJ2-3; D: NA
DNA: TGCAGTGCTAGAGATTTCCAGCGGGGATACACCGGGGAGCTGTTTTTT; CDR3: CSARDFQRGYTGELFF; size: NA; V: TRBV20-1; J: TRBJ2-2; D: TRBD2
DNA: TGTGCCAGCAGCTCCCACTCACTAGTCACGGTGGGGGGTGAGCAGTTCTTC; CDR3: CASSSHSLVTVGGEQFF; size: NA; V: TRBV7-3; J: TRBJ2-1; D: NA
DNA: TGTGCCAGCAGTGAATCTACCGATAGCTCCTACGAGCAGTACTTC; CDR3: CASSESTDSSYEQYF; size: once; V: TRBV6-1; J: TRBJ2-7; D: NA
DNA: TGTGCCAGCAGCCCATGGTTGGGGGCCGAAAATGAGCAGTTCTTC; CDR3: CASSPWLGAENEQFF; size: NA; V: TRBV12-3/TRBV12-4; J: TRBJ2-1; D: NA
DNA: TGTGCCAGCAGCGGCGGGACTAGCGGGATCGATGAGCAGTTCTTC; CDR3: CASSGGTSGIDEQFF; size: NA; V: TRBV9; J: TRBJ2-1; D: TRBD2
DNA: TGCGCCAGCAGCTACGGGGCGTCCGGGGCCAACGTCCTGACTTTC; CDR3: CASSYGASGANVLTF; size: NA; V: TRBV5-1; J: TRBJ2-6; D: NA
DNA: TGTGCCAGCAGCCGGGTACCGTATTGGCGGATCTACAATGAGCAGTTCTTC; CDR3: CASSRVPYWRIYNEQFF; size: NA; V: TRBV11-2; J: TRBJ2-1; D: NA
DNA: TGTGCCAGCAGGCCCACGGGAGACGGAGATACGCAGTATTTT; CDR3: CASRPTGDGDTQYF; size: NA; V: TRBV2; J: TRBJ2-3; D: NA
DNA: TGTGCCAGCTCCCGGGGCCACGAGCAGTACTTC; CDR3: CASSRGHEQYF; size: NA; V: TRBV9; J: TRBJ2-7; D: NA
DNA: TGTGCCAGCACACAGGGGAAGGCGAATGAGCAGTTCTTC; CDR3: CASTQGKANEQFF; size: NA; V: TRBV27; J: TRBJ2-1; D: TRBD1
DNA: TGTGCCAGCAGCCTTACTACAGGGTCGTCCTACAATGAGCAGTTCTTC; CDR3: CASSLTTGSSYNEQFF; size: NA; V: TRBV14; J: TRBJ2-1; D: NA
DNA: TGTGCCAGCAGCCAAGGGGTGGGCCCACAAGAGACCCAGTACTTC; CDR3: CASSQGVGPQETQYF; size: NA; V: TRBV4-2; J: TRBJ2-5; D: NA
DNA: TGTGCCAGCAGCCTGGGGGAGGGTAGGACTGAAGCTTTCTTT; CDR3: CASSLGEGRTEAFF; size: NA; V: TRBV3-1; J: TRBJ1-1; D: NA
DNA: TGTGCCAGCAGCCAAGATCGGACAGGGGGAGGCTACACCTTC; CDR3: CASSQDRTGGGYTF; size: NA; V: TRBV3-1; J: TRBJ1-2; D: TRBD1
DNA: TGTGCCAGCAGCCTCGGACGTGTAGGGGCCAACGTCCTGACTTTC; CDR3: CASSLGRVGANVLTF; size: once; V: TRBV3-1; J: TRBJ2-6; D: NA
DNA: TGTGCCAGCAGTCGAGGGGGAGGTGGGGCCAACGTCCTGACTTTC; CDR3: CASSRGGGGANVLTF; size: few; V: TRBV12-3/TRBV12-4; J: TRBJ2-6; D: NA